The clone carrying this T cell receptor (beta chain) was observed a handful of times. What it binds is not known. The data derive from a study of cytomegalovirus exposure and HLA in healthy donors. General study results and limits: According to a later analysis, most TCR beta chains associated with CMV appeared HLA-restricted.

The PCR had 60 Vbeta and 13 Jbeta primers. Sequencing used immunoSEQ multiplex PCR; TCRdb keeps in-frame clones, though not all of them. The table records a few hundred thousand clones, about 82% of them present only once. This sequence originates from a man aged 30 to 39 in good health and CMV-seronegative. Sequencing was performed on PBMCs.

The DNA of the CDR3 is TGTGCCAGCTCCTCCGGGACAGGGGGCTGGGAGACCCAGTACTTC. Encoded protein: CASSSGTGGWETQYF. V and J are TRBV18 and TRBJ2-5; 12 bases line up with TRBD1. V trimming: 6 bases; J trimming: 5 bases; junction bases outside the gene matches: 7. Per germline, CDR1 KGHSH and CDR2 LQKENI. The CDR3 is made up of 15 amino acids.